The sequence of this T cell receptor (beta chain) was determined in a study of STAT5B mutations in CD4+ large granular lymphocyte leukemia. The wider study: Healthy donors showed HLA-associated enrichment of the CDR3 'QG' motif.

Concerning this clone itself: Antigen unknown.

The study, taken as a whole, reports: Patient CD4-sorted repertoires looked more clonal than healthy CD4+ repertoires, even without putative leukemic clones. No patients shared main leukemic clonotypes, though less than 30% appeared at low frequency elsewhere.

Data came from immunoSEQ multiplex PCR; TCRdb stores just in-frame clones and leaves some out. This sample has about 30,000 clones, with more than 65% found just once. This sequence was found in a human donor in good health. The material sequenced was CD4+ T cells from blood buffy coats.

CDR3 coding DNA: TGTGCCAGCAGCCTAAACCAGGGTCCGAACACTGAAGCTTTCTTT. Its translation: CASSLNQGPNTEAFF. The chain carries TRBV2 and TRBJ1-1; tentative D call: TRBD1 (5 bases). V lost 6 bases to trimming and J lost 1 base, with 15 bases between them. The CDR3 totals 15 residues. Germline assignment: CDR1 SNHLY and CDR2 FYNNEI.